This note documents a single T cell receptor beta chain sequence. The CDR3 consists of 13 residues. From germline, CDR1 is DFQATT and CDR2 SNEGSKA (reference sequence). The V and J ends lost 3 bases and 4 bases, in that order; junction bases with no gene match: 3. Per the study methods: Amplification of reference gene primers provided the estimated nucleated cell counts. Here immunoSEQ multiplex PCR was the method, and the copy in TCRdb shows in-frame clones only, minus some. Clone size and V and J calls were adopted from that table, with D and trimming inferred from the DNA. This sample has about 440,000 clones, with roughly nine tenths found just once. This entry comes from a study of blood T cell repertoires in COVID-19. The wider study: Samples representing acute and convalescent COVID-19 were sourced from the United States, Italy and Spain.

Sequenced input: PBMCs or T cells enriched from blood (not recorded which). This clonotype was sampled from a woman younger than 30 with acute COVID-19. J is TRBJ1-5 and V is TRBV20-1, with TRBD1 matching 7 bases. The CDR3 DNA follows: TGCAGTGCTAGTAGCAGGGGGAATCAGCCCCAGCATTTT. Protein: CSASSRGNQPQHF.